The TCR beta chain described here comes from a study of TIL therapy for anti-PD-1-resistant metastatic lung cancer (dated by TCRdb to the early 2020s). Regarding the study in general: Enrolled patients had a median age of around 51 years (range about 35-80) and a median tumor PD-L1 proportion score of around 6%. A median non-synonymous tumor mutation burden of approximately 1.4 mutations per megabase was determined across the cohort by whole-exome sequencing. Tumor and peripheral blood T cell receptor beta sequencing was used to track clonotypes across tumor, expanded TIL product and serial blood samples. Most of the cohort had lung adenocarcinoma, including a few EGFR-mutant tumors and two ALK-rearranged tumors, and half of the patients were either current or former smokers.

The sample's time point label, in plain terms: pre-treatment sample, taken before nivolumab and TIL therapy. Baseline tumor samples were excised metastases, mostly pleural nodules or supraclavicular lymph nodes, from the same resection used to grow TIL. Before any PD-1/PD-L1 blockade was given, tumors were harvested, nivolumab was then administered, and patients who progressed went on to receive lymphodepletion, an infusion of expanded TIL, and IL-2. Between late 2017 and 2020, a dual-center phase I trial enrolled adults who had stage 4 NSCLC. Samples were obtained from a single-arm, open-label phase I trial in which tumor-infiltrating lymphocyte therapy with nivolumab was evaluated in advanced non-small cell lung cancer. Portions of each resected tumor were snap-frozen in liquid nitrogen and stored at -80 °C. Tumor regions of interest were selected on H&E sections by laser-capture macrodissection, were pulverized into roughly 15 mg aliquots, and were extracted with Qiagen Allprep kits.

Notes on this clone: What this receptor recognizes is not known. The record has no base qualities; no much larger clone is one base away.

Here is what the overall study found, with its caveats: Higher clonality and lower diversity were observed in expanded TIL cultures than in baseline intratumoral T cells (median clonality approximately 6.4% vs 31%, p < 0.0001). The study protocol defined all tumor marker inferences as exploratory. The cohort was highly selected, with more treatment-naive, never-smoker and oncogene-addicted patients than typical, limiting generalizability. Clonal turnover during TIL culture was high, and many clones enriched in the product were not detected in the baseline tumor, suggesting clonal contraction instead of faithful expansion.

Using bias-controlled multiplex PCR with the immunoSEQ v3 hsTCRB kit, the TCR beta CDR3 regions were amplified from genomic DNA. The TCR libraries were sequenced on an Illumina NextSeq 500 to roughly 2.1 million read pairs for survey level or about 5-6.5 million read pairs for deep level. The study's processing was this. V, D and J genes were assigned, non-productive sequences were removed, and clonality was reported by immunoSEQ Analyzer software. Repertoires were compared by productive Simpson clonality and by the Morisita overlap index of productive TRB rearrangements between infused TIL and blood. TCRdb took this table from immuneACCESS and kept in-frame rearrangements with V and J called. Such tables lack part of the clones; where checked against another copy, unresolved V genes explain under half of the gap, and the rest is unexplained. V and J calls and clone size are given by that table; D and trimming were obtained from the DNA. For this sample the table gives more than 90,000 clones, of which about two thirds were detected only once. The ten top clones hold roughly 9.7% of the sample.

V loses 5 bases, J loses 2 bases, and the germline ends lie 17 bases apart. Taken from the germline V gene (reference sequence), the CDR1 and CDR2 loops are MNHEY and SMNVEV. The CDR3 has 16 amino acids, counting the end cysteine and phenylalanine. The DNA shown is the 48-base CDR3, in frame from base 1. The TCR originated in a person aged 25 to 79 with non-small cell lung cancer. The rearrangement combines TRBV27 with TRBJ2-3, and possibly TRBD1, on 6 matching bases. The input for sequencing was tumor tissue, taken at baseline. CDR3 protein: CASSPHPDSATDTQYF. At the DNA level, the sequence is TGTGCCAGCAGTCCCCACCCGGACAGTGCCACAGATACGCAGTATTTT.